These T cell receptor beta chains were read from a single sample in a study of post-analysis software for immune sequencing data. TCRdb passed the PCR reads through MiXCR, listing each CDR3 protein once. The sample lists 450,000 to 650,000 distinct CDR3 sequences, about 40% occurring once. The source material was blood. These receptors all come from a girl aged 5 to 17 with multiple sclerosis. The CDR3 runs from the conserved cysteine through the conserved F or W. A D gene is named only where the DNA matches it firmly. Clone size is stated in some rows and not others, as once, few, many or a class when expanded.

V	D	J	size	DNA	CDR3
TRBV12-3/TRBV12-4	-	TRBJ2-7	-	TGTGCCAGCAGTTTTGGTCGCAGGTTCGGCGAGCAGTACTTC	CASSFGRRFGEQYF
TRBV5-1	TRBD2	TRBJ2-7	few	TGCGCCAGCAGCCCTAGGACTAGCGGAACCTACGAGCAGTACTTC	CASSPRTSGTYEQYF
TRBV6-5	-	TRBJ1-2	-	TGTGCCAGCCGAAGGGACATTGATGGCTACACCTTC	CASRRDIDGYTF
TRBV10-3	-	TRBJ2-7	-	TGTGCCATCAGTGAGCCTTTTCAGGCCTACGAGCAGTACTTC	CAISEPFQAYEQYF
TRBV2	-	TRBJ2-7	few	TGTGCCAGCACTTCCGAGTTCTACGAGCAGTACTTC	CASTSEFYEQYF
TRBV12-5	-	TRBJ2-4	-	TGTGCTAGTGGTTCCCCTCGGGGCAGTGCGGGGAGCAAAAACATTCAGTACTTC	CASGSPRGSAGSKNIQYF
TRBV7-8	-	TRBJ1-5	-	TGTGCCAGCAGCTTAGATAGGGGGAATAGCAATCAGCCCCAGCATTTT	CASSLDRGNSNQPQHF
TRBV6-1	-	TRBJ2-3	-	TGTGCCAGCAGTGACCCGGGTATAGATATGGGGTATTTT	CASSDPGIDMGYF
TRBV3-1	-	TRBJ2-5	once	TGTGCCAGCAGCCAAGACCCCGGACGGCGTTTGGAGCAGTACTTC	CASSQDPGRRLEQYF
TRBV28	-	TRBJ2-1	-	TGTGCCAGCAGTTTTTGGTCTACCTTCTACAATGAGCAGTTCTTC	CASSFWSTFYNEQFF
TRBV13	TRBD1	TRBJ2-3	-	TGTGCCAGCAGCCGAGGACAGGGGTCCCCAGATACGCAGTATTTT	CASSRGQGSPDTQYF
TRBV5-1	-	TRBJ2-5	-	TGCGCCAGCAGCTTGGGACAGACGTACCAAGAGACCCAGTACTTC	CASSLGQTYQETQYF
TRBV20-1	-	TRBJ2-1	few	TGCAGTGCTAGAGATCAGCGGGCCCCCAATGAGCAGTTCTTC	CSARDQRAPNEQFF
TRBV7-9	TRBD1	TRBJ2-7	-	TGTGCCAGCAGCAAAAGACAGGGGGAGTACGAGCAGTACTTC	CASSKRQGEYEQYF
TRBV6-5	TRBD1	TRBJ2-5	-	TGTGCCAGCAGTTCGGTTATGGCCGGGACAGGGGGCTACCAAGAGACCCAGTACTTC	CASSSVMAGTGGYQETQYF
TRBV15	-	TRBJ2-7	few	TGTGCCACCAGCAGAGTTTTGGGGCTATACAATGAGCAGTACTTC	CATSRVLGLYNEQYF
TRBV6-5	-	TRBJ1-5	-	TGTGCCAGCAGTTACAGGGCTCAGCAGCCCCAGCATTTT	CASSYRAQQPQHF
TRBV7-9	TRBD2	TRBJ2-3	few	TGTGCCAGCAGCAGACTAGCGGGAGATGCCCCAGATACGCAGTATTTT	CASSRLAGDAPDTQYF
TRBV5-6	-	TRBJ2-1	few	TGTGCCAGCAGCTCCCGAGCCCGGAATGAGCAGTTCTTC	CASSSRARNEQFF
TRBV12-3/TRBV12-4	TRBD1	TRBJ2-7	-	TGTGCCAGCAGTTTAGCGGGGACAGGGGACGCGCGGTACTTC	CASSLAGTGDARYF
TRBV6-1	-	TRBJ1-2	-	TGTGCCAGCAGTGGAGGACAGCCGGATGAGGGCTACACCTTC	CASSGGQPDEGYTF
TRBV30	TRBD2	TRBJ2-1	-	TGTGCCTGGACCCCCCTACGGCGTGGGAGGGATTACAATGAGCAGTTCTTC	CAWTPLRRGRDYNEQFF
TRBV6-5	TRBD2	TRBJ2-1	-	TGTGCCAGCAGCCTGAGGCGGGGGGGCAAAGATGAGCAGTTCTTC	CASSLRRGGKDEQFF
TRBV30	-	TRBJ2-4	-	TGTGCCTGGAGTGTACTTGGGGTCCAAAACATTCAGTACTTC	CAWSVLGVQNIQYF
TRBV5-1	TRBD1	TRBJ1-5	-	TGCGCCAGCAGCTTGGACGGACAGGGAGTGCAGCCCCAGCATTTT	CASSLDGQGVQPQHF
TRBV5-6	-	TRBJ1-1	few	TGTGCCAGCAGCCCTGAGACAGTCAATGCTGAAGCTTTCTTT	CASSPETVNAEAFF
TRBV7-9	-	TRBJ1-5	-	TGTGCCAGCAGCTCCGGCGGATCCGCTGGCAATCAGCCCCAGCATTTT	CASSSGGSAGNQPQHF
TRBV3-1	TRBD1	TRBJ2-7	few	TGTGCCAGCAGCCCGAGCAGGGGGCGCGGGAACGAGCAGTACTTC	CASSPSRGRGNEQYF
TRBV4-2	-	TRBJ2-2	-	TGTGCCAGCAGCCAAGGAAGGGTGGGGATCGGGGAGCTGTTTTTT	CASSQGRVGIGELFF
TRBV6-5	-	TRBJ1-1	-	TGTGCCAGCAGTTACTCTCGAGAAGCGAACACTGAAGCTTTCTTT	CASSYSREANTEAFF
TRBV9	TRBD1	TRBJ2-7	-	TGTGCCAGCAGCCCGCGGAGGGACAGGGGCCGGTACGAGCAGTACTTC	CASSPRRDRGRYEQYF
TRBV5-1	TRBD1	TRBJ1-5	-	TGCGCCAGCAGCTGGGGGACAGGGAGTGGGCAGCCCCAGCATTTT	CASSWGTGSGQPQHF
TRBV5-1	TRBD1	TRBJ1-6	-	TGCGCCAGCAGCTTGGCAGGGGGTATTTCACCCCTCCACTTT	CASSLAGGISPLHF
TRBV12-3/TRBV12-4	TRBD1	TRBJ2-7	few	TGTGCCAGCACTGCTCGGGACAGACCCTACGAGCAGTACTTC	CASTARDRPYEQYF
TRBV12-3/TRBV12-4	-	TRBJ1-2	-	TGTGCCAGCAGTTTAGCGATGGTAGGCCCTCTGGGCTACACCTTC	CASSLAMVGPLGYTF
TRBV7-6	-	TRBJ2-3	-	TGTGCCAGCAGCTTAGGGGGGGCGGTTGATACGCAGTATTTT	CASSLGGAVDTQYF
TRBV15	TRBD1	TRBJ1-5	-	TGTGCCACCAGCAGAGCTCTCGGAGACAGGGGCAATCAGCCCCAGCATTTT	CATSRALGDRGNQPQHF
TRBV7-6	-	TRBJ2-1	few	TGTGCCAGCAGCTTTGGGGACCTCAATGAGCAGTTCTTC	CASSFGDLNEQFF
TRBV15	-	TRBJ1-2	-	TGTGCCACCAGCAGAGAAATGGGAGGCTACACCTTC	CATSREMGGYTF
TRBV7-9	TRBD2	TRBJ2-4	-	TGTGCCAGCAGCCTCTGGGGAGGGAACGAGCGGTACTTC	CASSLWGGNERYF
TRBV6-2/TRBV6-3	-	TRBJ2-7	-	TGTGCCAGCAGTTACCCGAAGTCGCCCCAGTACTTC	CASSYPKSPQYF
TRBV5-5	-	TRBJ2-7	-	TGTGCCAGCAGCTTGGAATGGGGGTCCCAATACGAGCAGTACTTC	CASSLEWGSQYEQYF
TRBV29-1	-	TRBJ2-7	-	TGCAGCGTCGGCGCCGACAGGAGCTCCTACGAGCAGTACTTC	CSVGADRSSYEQYF
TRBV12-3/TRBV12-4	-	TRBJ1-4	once	TGTGCCAGCAGCGGTCACAGGGACCTTGGTGAAAAACTGTTTTTT	CASSGHRDLGEKLFF
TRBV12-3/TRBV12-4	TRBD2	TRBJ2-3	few	TGTGCCAGCAGTTTACTCCCGGCGGGAGATACAGATACGCAGTATTTT	CASSLLPAGDTDTQYF
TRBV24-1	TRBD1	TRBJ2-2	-	TGTGCCACCAGTGAATCTGGACAGGGGGTTCGCACCGGGGAGCTGTTTTTT	CATSESGQGVRTGELFF
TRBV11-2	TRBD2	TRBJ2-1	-	TGTGCCAGCAGCACTGGACTAGCGTATTCCTACAATGAGCAGTTCTTC	CASSTGLAYSYNEQFF
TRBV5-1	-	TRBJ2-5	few	TGCGCCAGCAGCTGGGGGTCTCGATCAGCCCAAGAGACCCAGTACTTC	CASSWGSRSAQETQYF
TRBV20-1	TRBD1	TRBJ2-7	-	TGCAGTGCTGGACGACAGGGGGCCAACGTCTACGAGCAGTACTTC	CSAGRQGANVYEQYF
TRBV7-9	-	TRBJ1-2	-	TGTGCCAGCATTACCGCGGGGGCGGAAGGCTACACCTTC	CASITAGAEGYTF
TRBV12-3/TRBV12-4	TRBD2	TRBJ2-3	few	TGTGCCAGCAGTTTCCGGGGCGGGGGGAGCACAGATGCGCAGTATTTT	CASSFRGGGSTDAQYF
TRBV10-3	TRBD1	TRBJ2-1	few	TGTGCCATCAGTAAAAATACAGGGGCCTTATACAATGAGCAGTTCTTC	CAISKNTGALYNEQFF
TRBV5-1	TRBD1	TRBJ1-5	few	TGCGCCAGCAGCTGGACCGGGACAGGGAATCAGCCCCAGCATTTT	CASSWTGTGNQPQHF